What follows describes a single TCR beta chain. Sequence at one end of the junction differs from germline and may be a read error. PCR was performed using 60 Vbeta and 13 Jbeta primers. Original data processing: A follow-up analysis tallied tens of millions of unique TCR beta chains, roughly 11 million shared. Generated by immunoSEQ multiplex PCR, the TCRdb table keeps only in-frame clones and is missing some. V and J calls and clone size come straight from that table; D and trimming were deduced from the DNA. The sample is made up of more than 95,000 clones, and the top ten hold roughly 2.7% of it. This sample was included in a study of cytomegalovirus exposure and HLA in healthy donors. Study-level information: One earlier analysis, a look at around 170 million T cells, found approximately 120 million unique TCR beta sequences.

In germline, CDR1 is SGHDT, CDR2 YYEEEE. This CDR3 has 13 residues. Nominally healthy donors were sampled, though unrecorded immune exposures were likely. This receptor was obtained from a man aged 25-45 years in good health and CMV-seronegative. The chain carries TRBV5-6 and TRBJ1-3; 11 bases match TRBD1. Sequenced sample: PBMCs. The CDR3 nucleotides are TGTGCCAGCAGCTTTCTGGGGACAGGGGGATACCATTTT. Its protein is CASSFLGTGGYHF.